This TCR beta chain was documented in a study of tumor and adjacent non-tumor tissue in lung cancer. The CDR3 length is 13 residues. Germline loops: CDR1 MNHNY, CDR2 SVGAGI (reference sequence). This sample's RNA came from whole unsorted tissue. Chemotherapy-naive patients with new lung cancer underwent thoracic surgery in China, August–late 2014. Study conclusions and caveats: In normal lung, the top 100 clones were significantly more dominant than in tumor. Significantly higher TCR diversity was found in tumor than normal lung.

A modified ARM-PCR protocol with three rounds of nested PCR amplified TCRbeta. TCRdb reprocessed the multiplex PCR reads via MiXCR and lists one record per CDR3 protein. The top ten clones hold 20% to 25% of a sample with under 140,000 distinct CDR3 sequences, over 70% of them seen once. Turning to this clonotype: What it binds is not known. At one of its ends the junction is not consistent with the germline gene, which may arise from a read error.

This sequence originates from a man aged 65 to 79 with non-small cell lung cancer. The sample was lung tumor tissue. This chain connects TRBV6-6 to TRBJ2-2; the D gene is possibly TRBD2 (5 bases). CDR3 amino acids: CALKSPNTGELSF. DNA of the CDR3: TGTGCATTGAAAAGCCCAAACACTGGGGAGCTGTCTTTT.